What follows describes a single T cell receptor beta chain. What it recognizes is unknown. These data are taken from a study of T cells expressing NK-cell markers. What made the TCR beta cDNA was 5'RACE template switching with UMIs. Reprocessing the 5' RACE reads, TCRdb reports a single entry for every CDR3 protein and omits DNA. The sample features about 150,000 distinct CDR3 sequences, with 20% in its top ten. Study-level findings and limits: Of the CD8+ T cell pool in about 6 donors, about 1.0-7.0% was accounted for by dominant NKG2C+ clonotypes.

CDR1 LGHNA and CDR2 YNFKEQ come from the germline V gene. This CDR3 is built from 13 residues. Source material: blood T cells: a sorted CD56 or NKG2C T cell subset, CD4+ or CD8+ T cells, or bulk PBMC T cells (not recorded which). This receptor was taken from a man between 18 and 69 years old in good health. V is TRBV4-2 and J is TRBJ2-2. The chain's CDR3 is CASSHAYTGELFF.